The following is a T cell receptor (beta chain) sequence with its context. Its target is unknown. These data originate in a study of metastatic and nonmetastatic thyroid tumors. Study at large: From malignant and benign thyroid patients, repertoires in blood and in tumor or nodule tissue were compared.

The CDR3 spans 12 residues. Between the trimmed V and J ends, which lost 6 bases and 11 bases, there was a span of 13 bases. The germline V gene encodes CDR1 MNHEY and CDR2 SMNVEV (reference sequence). There were no patients who had received any treatment before thyroid surgery. As processed by the authors: Across clinicopathological groups, CDR3 differences served as the basis for building a distant-metastasis classifier for papillary thyroid cancer. TCRdb called clones again from the PCR reads with MiXCR. These V and J calls derive from TCRdb rather than the authors' analysis. The sample consists of about 25,000 clones, around 21% of them appearing once. Study conclusions and caveats: Malignant thyroid tumors reportedly exceeded benign nodules significantly in TCR beta diversity, with the difference appearing in blood and tumor.

J is TRBJ2-2 and V is TRBV27, with D hard to call. The source material was blood. The receptor's source is a male donor with papillary thyroid cancer or a benign thyroid nodule (not recorded which). Some clones in this sample may be carry-over from other donors' samples. The CDR3 DNA is TGTGCCAGCAGCCAAGAGACCGTTGAGCTGTTTTTT. Its protein is CASSQETVELFF.